The rows below give T cell receptor beta chains drawn from one sample of a study of shared clonotypes between healthy human individuals. Repertoires were generated with immunoSEQ multiplex PCR, while TCRdb's copy carries only in-frame clones and drops some. The sample holds hundreds of thousands of clones, less than 80% seen once. The sequenced sample was memory CD4+ T cells sorted from blood. Every receptor here comes from a woman aged 25 to 39 in good health. Both conserved end residues are part of each CDR3. The D gene is left open where the match is weak. A clone size is listed for some rows: how often the clone was seen (once, few, many), or a class if it is expanded.

V	size	J	D	CDR3	DNA
TRBV19	once	TRBJ2-1	TRBD2	CASSIFSGRYNEQFF	TGTGCCAGTAGTATTTTTAGCGGGAGATACAATGAGCAGTTCTTC
TRBV4-2	-	TRBJ2-4	TRBD2	CASSQGGASGRQNIQYF	TGTGCCAGCAGCCAAGGCGGGGCTAGCGGGAGACAAAACATTCAGTACTTC
TRBV28	-	TRBJ1-2	-	CASSSTSYGYTF	TGTGCCAGCAGTAGTACAAGCTATGGCTACACCTTC
TRBV7-8	-	TRBJ1-1	-	CASSLEGQLMNTEAFF	TGTGCCAGCAGCTTAGAAGGGCAGCTCATGAACACTGAAGCTTTCTTT
TRBV7-2	-	TRBJ2-3	-	CASSLSYLDTGLEQYF	TGTGCCAGCAGCTTAAGCTACCTGGATACAGGGTTGGAGCAGTATTTT
TRBV7-3	once	TRBJ2-3	TRBD2	CASSYSGSAGTDTQYF	TGTGCCAGCAGCTATAGCGGGAGTGCTGGCACAGATACGCAGTATTTT
TRBV6-5	-	TRBJ1-2	-	CASSYSPSDYGYTF	TGTGCCAGCAGTTACTCTCCCAGTGACTATGGCTACACCTTC
TRBV10-1	few	TRBJ1-1	-	CASRSNLDTEAFF	TGCGCCAGCAGGTCCAACCTGGATACTGAAGCTTTCTTT
TRBV18	-	TRBJ2-7	-	CASSPGGSNEQYF	TGTGCCAGCTCCCCCGGAGGAAGCAACGAGCAGTACTTC
TRBV7-9	-	TRBJ1-4	-	CASSLGTMGARVEKLFF	TGTGCCAGCAGCTTAGGAACGATGGGGGCGCGGGTTGAAAAACTGTTTTTT
TRBV5-1	once	TRBJ1-1	-	CASSLYEQGNTEAFF	TGCGCCAGCAGCTTATATGAACAGGGAAACACTGAAGCTTTCTTT
TRBV30	-	TRBJ1-5	TRBD1	CAWNRTGEHQPQHF	TGTGCCTGGAATCGGACAGGGGAGCACCAGCCCCAGCATTTT
TRBV14	-	TRBJ2-7	TRBD2	CASSPGLAGPLDEQYF	TGTGCCAGCAGCCCGGGACTAGCGGGACCCCTTGACGAGCAGTACTTC
TRBV4-2	-	TRBJ2-1	TRBD2	CASSQAGTSGHNEQFF	TGTGCCAGCAGCCAAGCCGGGACTAGCGGGCACAATGAGCAGTTCTTC
TRBV7-8	few	TRBJ2-2	-	CASSLGRESGELFF	TGTGCCAGCAGCTTGGGCAGGGAAAGCGGGGAGCTGTTTTTT
TRBV5-4	-	TRBJ2-1	TRBD2	CASSFEVAGDRNEQFF	TGTGCCAGCAGCTTTGAAGTAGCGGGAGACCGCAATGAGCAGTTCTTC
TRBV5-8	-	TRBJ1-5	-	CASSLAGEHQPQHF	TGTGCCAGCAGCTTGGCAGGGGAGCATCAGCCCCAGCATTTT
TRBV28	-	TRBJ2-3	TRBD2	CASSLTGGPGYTQYF	TGTGCCAGCAGTTTAACGGGAGGCCCGGGGTATACGCAGTATTTT
TRBV2	-	TRBJ2-2	TRBD2	CASSLLAGITGELFF	TGTGCCAGCAGTTTACTAGCGGGTATCACCGGGGAGCTGTTTTTT
TRBV6-1	-	TRBJ2-7	TRBD1	CASSDDRVLYEQYF	TGTGCCAGCAGCGACGACAGGGTCCTCTACGAGCAGTACTTC
TRBV9	-	TRBJ1-4	-	CASSVGATANEKLFF	TGTGCCAGCAGCGTAGGGGCGACGGCTAATGAAAAACTGTTTTTT
TRBV6-6	-	TRBJ2-7	TRBD2	CASSRPGTSVYEQYF	TGTGCCAGCAGTCGACCCGGGACTAGTGTCTACGAGCAGTACTTC
TRBV7-9	-	TRBJ2-1	TRBD1	CASSLQGTEDEQFF	TGTGCCAGCAGCCTACAGGGGACGGAGGATGAGCAGTTCTTC
TRBV10-3	-	TRBJ2-7	-	CAISESQTRRSYEQYF	TGTGCCATCAGTGAGTCCCAAACCAGACGGAGCTACGAGCAGTACTTC
TRBV6-5	once	TRBJ2-7	TRBD1	CASSQQGYEQYF	TGTGCCAGCAGTCAACAGGGGTACGAGCAGTACTTC
TRBV29-1	-	TRBJ2-3	-	CSFQGYPSTDTQYF	TGCAGCTTCCAGGGCTACCCTAGCACAGATACGCAGTATTTT
TRBV15	-	TRBJ2-5	TRBD1	CATSREGQGGETQYF	TGTGCCACCAGCAGAGAAGGACAGGGTGGCGAGACCCAGTACTTC
TRBV4-1	-	TRBJ2-6	-	CASSHPGAASSGANVLTF	TGCGCCAGCAGCCACCCAGGGGCGGCCAGCTCTGGGGCCAACGTCCTGACTTTC
TRBV29-1	-	TRBJ2-7	-	CSVIPGQSFEQYF	TGCAGCGTAATTCCGGGACAATCTTTCGAGCAGTACTTC
TRBV29-1	-	TRBJ2-3	-	CSVEVPFAQYF	TGCAGCGTTGAGGTTCCGTTTGCGCAGTATTTT
TRBV7-9	-	TRBJ2-2	-	CASSLISGITGELFF	TGTGCCAGCAGCTTAATATCAGGGATCACCGGGGAGCTGTTTTTT
TRBV10-3	-	TRBJ2-7	TRBD2	CAISDPTSGSYEQYF	TGTGCCATCAGTGACCCGACTAGCGGCTCCTACGAGCAGTACTTC
TRBV29-1	-	TRBJ2-7	TRBD1	CSVEDPKTGGNYEQYF	TGCAGCGTTGAAGATCCGAAGACAGGGGGAAACTACGAGCAGTACTTC
TRBV29-1	-	TRBJ2-7	-	CSVEGASYEQYF	TGCAGCGTGGAAGGGGCCTCCTACGAGCAGTACTTC
TRBV6-5	-	TRBJ2-2	-	CASRTGQPGELFF	TGTGCCAGCAGGACGGGACAACCCGGGGAGCTGTTTTTT
TRBV2	-	TRBJ1-1	-	CASTSRGPGPEAFF	TGTGCCAGCACCTCTCGGGGGCCCGGCCCTGAAGCTTTCTTT
TRBV28	-	TRBJ2-7	TRBD2	CASSLSTSGSSYEQYF	TGTGCCAGCAGTTTATCCACTAGCGGGAGCTCCTACGAGCAGTACTTC
TRBV5-1	-	TRBJ2-5	-	CASAASATQETQYF	TGCGCCAGCGCAGCGTCGGCAACCCAAGAGACCCAGTACTTC
TRBV4-1	-	TRBJ2-2	TRBD2	CASSLASGSSYTGELFF	TGCGCCAGCAGTTTGGCTAGCGGGAGTAGTTACACCGGGGAGCTGTTTTTT
TRBV5-6	-	TRBJ2-1	TRBD2	CASSLAGREKYNEQFF	TGTGCCAGCAGCTTGGCAGGGCGGGAGAAGTACAATGAGCAGTTCTTC
TRBV6-1	few	TRBJ2-2	TRBD1	CASSEGPTGGYRTGELFF	TGTGCCAGCAGTGAAGGCCCGACAGGGGGGTATCGCACCGGGGAGCTGTTTTTT
TRBV28	-	TRBJ1-5	-	CASRGVTNQPQHF	TGTGCCAGCAGGGGGGTAACGAATCAGCCCCAGCATTTT
TRBV4-2	-	TRBJ1-2	-	CASSQGQDGTYGYTF	TGTGCCAGCAGCCAAGGTCAGGACGGGACCTATGGCTACACCTTC
TRBV5-1	few	TRBJ2-1	TRBD2	CASSWGGSSYNEQFF	TGCGCCAGCAGCTGGGGCGGGAGCTCCTACAATGAGCAGTTCTTC
TRBV5-1	once	TRBJ2-1	-	CASSLEFLGTYNEQFF	TGCGCCAGCAGCTTGGAGTTTTTAGGGACCTACAATGAGCAGTTCTTC
TRBV6-1	-	TRBJ2-7	TRBD2	CASAVAGDYEQYF	TGTGCCAGCGCAGTAGCGGGAGACTACGAGCAGTACTTC
TRBV7-9	few	TRBJ1-2	TRBD1	CASSVGTANGYTF	TGTGCCAGCAGCGTCGGGACAGCCAATGGCTACACCTTC
TRBV7-9	-	TRBJ1-1	-	CASSLESREAFF	TGTGCCAGCAGCTTAGAAAGCAGGGAAGCTTTCTTT
TRBV21-1	-	TRBJ2-2	-	CASSFHRGNTGELFF	TGTGCCAGCAGCTTTCACAGGGGAAACACCGGGGAGCTGTTTTTT
TRBV25-1	-	TRBJ2-3	-	CASSHQTRGGVADTQYF	TGTGCCAGCAGTCACCAGACCAGGGGGGGGGTAGCGGATACGCAGTATTTT
TRBV5-1	-	TRBJ1-1	-	CASSSNLGGRNTEAFF	TGCGCCAGCAGCTCGAATCTTGGGGGGAGAAACACTGAAGCTTTCTTT